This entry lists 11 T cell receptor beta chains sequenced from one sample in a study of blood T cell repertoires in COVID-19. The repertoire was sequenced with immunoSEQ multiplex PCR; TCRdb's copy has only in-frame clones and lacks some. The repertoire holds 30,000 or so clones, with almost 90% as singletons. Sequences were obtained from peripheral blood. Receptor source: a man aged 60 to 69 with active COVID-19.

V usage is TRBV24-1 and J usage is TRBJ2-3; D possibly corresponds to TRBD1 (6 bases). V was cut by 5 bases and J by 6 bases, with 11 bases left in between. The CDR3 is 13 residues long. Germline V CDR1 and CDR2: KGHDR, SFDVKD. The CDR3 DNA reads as TGTGCCACCAGTGGAGGGGGACGGGATACGCAGTATTTT. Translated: CATSGGGRDTQYF.

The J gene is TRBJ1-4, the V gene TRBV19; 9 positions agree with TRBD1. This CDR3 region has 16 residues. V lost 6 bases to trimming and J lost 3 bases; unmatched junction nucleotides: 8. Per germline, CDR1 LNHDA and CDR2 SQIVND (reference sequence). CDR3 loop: CASRDRGGEANEKLFF. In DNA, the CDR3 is TGTGCCAGTAGGGACAGGGGAGGTGAAGCTAATGAAAAACTGTTTTTT. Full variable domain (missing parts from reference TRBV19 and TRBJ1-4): DGGITQSPKYLFRKEGQNVTLSCEQNLNHDAMYWYRQDPGQGLRLIYYSQIVNDFQKGDIAEGYSVSREKKESFPLTVTSAQKNPTAFYLCASRDRGGEANEKLFFGSGTQLSVL.

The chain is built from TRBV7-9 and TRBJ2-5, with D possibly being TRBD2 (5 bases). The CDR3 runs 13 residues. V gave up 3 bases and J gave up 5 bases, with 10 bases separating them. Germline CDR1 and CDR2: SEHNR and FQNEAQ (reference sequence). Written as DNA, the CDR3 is TGTGCCAGCAGCTTCTTGAGGGCGGAGACCCAGTACTTC. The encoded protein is CASSFLRAETQYF.

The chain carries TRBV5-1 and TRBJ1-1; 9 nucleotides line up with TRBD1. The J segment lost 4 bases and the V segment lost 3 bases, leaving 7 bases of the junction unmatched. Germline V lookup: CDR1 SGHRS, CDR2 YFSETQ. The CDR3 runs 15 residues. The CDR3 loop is CASSSGQGWGTEAFF. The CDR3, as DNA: TGCGCCAGCAGCTCGGGACAGGGTTGGGGCACTGAAGCTTTCTTT. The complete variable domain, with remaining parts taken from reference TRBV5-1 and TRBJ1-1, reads KAGVTQTPRYLIKTRGQQVTLSCSPISGHRSVSWYQQTPGQGLQFLFEYFSETQRNKGNFPGRFSGRQFSNSRSEMNVSTLELGDSALYLCASSSGQGWGTEAFFGQGTRLTVV.

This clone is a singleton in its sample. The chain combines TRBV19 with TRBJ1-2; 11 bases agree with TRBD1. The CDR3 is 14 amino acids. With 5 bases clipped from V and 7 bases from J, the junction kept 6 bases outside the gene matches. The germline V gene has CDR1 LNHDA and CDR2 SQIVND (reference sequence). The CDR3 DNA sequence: TGTGCCAGTAGTGGATCGGGACAGGGGGTTGGCTACACCTTC. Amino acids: CASSGSGQGVGYTF.

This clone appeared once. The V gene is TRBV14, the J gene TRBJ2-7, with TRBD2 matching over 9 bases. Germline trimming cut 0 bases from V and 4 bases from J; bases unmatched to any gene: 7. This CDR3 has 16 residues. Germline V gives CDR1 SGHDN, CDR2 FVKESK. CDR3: CASSQDGLAGTYEQYF. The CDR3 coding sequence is TGTGCCAGCAGCCAAGATGGGCTAGCGGGGACTTACGAGCAGTACTTC.

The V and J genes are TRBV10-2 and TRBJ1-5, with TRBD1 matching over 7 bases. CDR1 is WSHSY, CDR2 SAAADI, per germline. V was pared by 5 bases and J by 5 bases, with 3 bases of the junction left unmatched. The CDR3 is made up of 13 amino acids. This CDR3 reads CASSWQGDQPQHF. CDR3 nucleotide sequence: TGCGCCAGCAGTTGGCAGGGGGATCAGCCCCAGCATTTT.

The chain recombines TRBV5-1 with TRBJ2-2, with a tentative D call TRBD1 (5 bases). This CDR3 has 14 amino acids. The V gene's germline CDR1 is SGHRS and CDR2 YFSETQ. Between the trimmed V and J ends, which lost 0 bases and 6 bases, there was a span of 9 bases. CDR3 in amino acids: CASSLGQQAGELFF. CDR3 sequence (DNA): TGCGCCAGCAGCTTGGGACAACAGGCCGGGGAGCTGTTTTTT.

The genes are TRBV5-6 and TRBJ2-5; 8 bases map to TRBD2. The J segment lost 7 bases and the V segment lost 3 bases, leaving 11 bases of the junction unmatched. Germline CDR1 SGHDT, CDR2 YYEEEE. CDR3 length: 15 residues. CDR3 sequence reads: CASSSSSGAEGTQYF. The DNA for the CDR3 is TGTGCCAGCAGCTCTAGTAGCGGGGCGGAGGGGACCCAGTACTTC.

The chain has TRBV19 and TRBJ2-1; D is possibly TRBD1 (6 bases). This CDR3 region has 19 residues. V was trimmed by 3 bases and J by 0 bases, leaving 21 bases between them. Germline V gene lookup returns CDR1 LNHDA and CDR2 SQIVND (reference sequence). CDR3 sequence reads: CASSITAGALENSYNEQFF. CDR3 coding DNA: TGTGCCAGTAGTATTACGGCAGGGGCCCTTGAAAACTCCTACAATGAGCAGTTCTTC.

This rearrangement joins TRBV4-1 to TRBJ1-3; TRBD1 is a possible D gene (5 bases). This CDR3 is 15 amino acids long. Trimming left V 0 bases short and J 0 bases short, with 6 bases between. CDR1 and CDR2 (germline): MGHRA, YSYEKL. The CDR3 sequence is CASSQDRDSGNTIYF. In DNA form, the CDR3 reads TGCGCCAGCAGCCAAGACAGGGACTCTGGAAACACCATATATTTT.